The next 9 T cell receptor beta chains were all read from a single sample in a study of OX40 agonist ivuxolimab in advanced cancers. Repertoires were generated with immunoSEQ multiplex PCR, while TCRdb's copy carries only in-frame clones and drops some. This table holds tens of thousands of clones, about 90% found once. This specimen was CD4+ or CD8+ T cells sorted from blood, taken in a trial of the OX40 agonist ivuxolimab. These receptor sequences come from an adult with an advanced solid tumor such as melanoma, head and neck, liver or kidney cancer.

In its sample, this clone was seen once. The V gene is TRBV4-1, the J gene TRBJ1-5, with a tentative D call TRBD1 (6 bases). Per germline, CDR1 MGHRA and CDR2 YSYEKL. This CDR3 is built from 17 residues. Trimming shortened V by 2 bases and J by 0 bases, and 14 bases separated the two germline ends. CDR3 DNA sequence: TGCGCCAGCAGCCAATTAGGACAGATTTATAGCAATCAGCCCCAGCATTTT. Protein: CASSQLGQIYSNQPQHF.

A single count supports this clone. The rearrangement uses TRBV27 and TRBJ2-1; 8 bases fit TRBD1. The germline CDR1 and CDR2 sequences are MNHEY and SMNVEV (reference sequence). This CDR3 is built from 15 residues. Trimming cost V 6 bases and J 9 bases; bases outside gene matches: 13. The CDR3 reads CASSPGQAGHFEQFF. Here the CDR3 DNA reads TGTGCCAGCAGCCCGGGACAGGCAGGCCACTTTGAGCAGTTCTTC.

This chain joins TRBV2 and TRBJ2-2; no clear D gene. The V gene's germline CDR1 is SNHLY and CDR2 FYNNEI. The CDR3 spans 11 residues. Trimming removed 4 bases at V and 9 bases at J, with 6 bases between. DNA for the CDR3: TGTGCCAGCAGTGTCGTCCGGGAGCTGTTTTTT. Translation gives CASSVVRELFF.

This chain connects TRBV6-5 to TRBJ1-1; 7 nucleotides match TRBD1. Germline V gene lookup returns CDR1 MNHEY and CDR2 SVGAGI. The CDR3 loop spans 15 amino acids. V lost 0 bases, J lost 8 bases, and 9 bases stayed unmatched. The CDR3: CASSYSASRGPEAFF. For the CDR3, the DNA is TGTGCCAGCAGTTACTCGGCCAGTAGGGGGCCAGAAGCTTTCTTT.

This chain connects TRBV11-2 to TRBJ2-7; a weak D match, TRBD2 (6 bases). V was cut by 1 base and J by 2 bases, with 12 bases left in between. The CDR3 has 15 amino acids. The germline CDR1 and CDR2 sequences are SGHAT and FQNNGV. CDR3 amino acids: CASSLVLAIAYEQYF. The CDR3 DNA reads TGTGCCAGCAGCTTAGTTCTAGCGATTGCCTACGAGCAGTACTTC.

The V gene is TRBV7-9, the J gene TRBJ2-3; no reliable D call. Looked up from germline, CDR1 is SEHNR and CDR2 is FQNEAQ (reference sequence). The CDR3 is 12 residues long. Trimming pared 3 bases from V and 5 bases from J, leaving 6 bases between. The CDR3 nucleotides read TGTGCCAGCAGCTTCTTAGGAGATACGCAGTATTTT. Protein: CASSFLGDTQYF.

The J gene is TRBJ1-1, the V gene TRBV29-1; 7 bases match TRBD1. The CDR3 has 13 residues. V shed 5 bases and J 0 bases; nucleotides not matched to a gene: 3. The germline gives CDR1 SQVTM, CDR2 ANQGSEA. The CDR3 spells CSVRQGLNTEAFF. CDR3 bases: TGCAGCGTTCGACAGGGATTGAACACTGAAGCTTTCTTT.

The CDR3 coding sequence is TGCGCCAGCAGTTGGGCCGGTTTCAGGGGAGAAAAACTGTTTTTT. It translates to CASSWAGFRGEKLFF. The rearrangement uses TRBV5-1 and TRBJ1-4; a possible D gene is TRBD1 (6 bases). CDR3 length: 15 residues. V lost 5 bases, J lost 8 bases, and 19 bases lay in between. CDR1 and CDR2 from the germline V gene are SGHRS and YFSETQ.

This clone has a handful of counts. V gene TRBV2 combines with J gene TRBJ1-1; D gene uncertain. This CDR3 region has 14 residues. V was cut by 6 bases and J by 0 bases, with 11 bases left in between. Germline values: CDR1 SNHLY, CDR2 FYNNEI. The DNA for the CDR3 is TGTGCCAGCAGCCTCGTCCCTGTGAACACTGAAGCTTTCTTT. Translation: CASSLVPVNTEAFF.